The rows below give T cell receptor beta chains drawn from one sample of a study of cytomegalovirus exposure and HLA in healthy donors. Measured with immunoSEQ multiplex PCR; TCRdb has only the in-frame clones, and not every one. The profile shows under 200,000 clones, approximately 83% of them singletons. Sequencing input: PBMCs. The receptors originated from a young man in good health and CMV-seropositive. Each CDR3 is given with its conserved first and last residue. A D gene is named only where the DNA matches it firmly. Size is stated for part of the rows, as once, few or many counts, or as a class when the clone is expanded.

V: TRBV27
D: -
J: TRBJ2-1
size: -
DNA: TGTGCCAGCACCTTTCCTAGACAGGATTACAATGAGCAGTTCTTC
CDR3: CASTFPRQDYNEQFF

V: TRBV19
D: TRBD1
J: TRBJ1-5
size: -
DNA: TGTGCCAGTAATCCGACAGGGGATAGCAATCAGCCCCAGCATTTT
CDR3: CASNPTGDSNQPQHF

V: TRBV7-2
D: -
J: TRBJ1-1
size: -
DNA: TGTGCCAGCAGCTACTCGGGCACTGAAGCTTTCTTT
CDR3: CASSYSGTEAFF

V: TRBV4-3
D: TRBD1
J: TRBJ2-4
size: -
DNA: TGCGCCAGCAGCCCCGGACAGGGGAAAGACATTCAGTACTTC
CDR3: CASSPGQGKDIQYF

V: TRBV5-8
D: -
J: TRBJ2-1
size: -
DNA: TGTGCCAGCAGCGGACAGTTTTACAATGAGCAGTTCTTC
CDR3: CASSGQFYNEQFF

V: TRBV7-2
D: TRBD2
J: TRBJ2-3
size: -
DNA: TGTGCCAGCAGCTTTCGGGGGGCAGATACGCAGTATTTT
CDR3: CASSFRGADTQYF

V: TRBV10-3
D: TRBD2
J: TRBJ2-3
size: -
DNA: TGTGCCATCAGGACCGGGGGGGCCGGCACAGATACGCAGTATTTT
CDR3: CAIRTGGAGTDTQYF

V: TRBV5-8
D: TRBD1
J: TRBJ1-2
size: -
DNA: TGTGCCGCCCTTAACATTTGGGGCGGGACAGGTTATCCGGATGGCTACACCTTC
CDR3: CAALNIWGGTGYPDGYTF

V: TRBV7-9
D: TRBD1
J: TRBJ2-7
size: -
DNA: TGTTCCAGCAGCCGGACCGGGACAGGTAACTACGAGCAGTACTTC
CDR3: CSSSRTGTGNYEQYF

V: TRBV11-2
D: -
J: TRBJ1-1
size: -
DNA: TGTGCCAGCAGCGCCCAGGGGAACACTGAAGCTTTCTTT
CDR3: CASSAQGNTEAFF

V: TRBV7-8
D: -
J: TRBJ2-7
size: -
DNA: TGTGCCAGCAGCCCCCGACAGACCTACGAGCAGTACTTC
CDR3: CASSPRQTYEQYF

V: TRBV7-9
D: TRBD2
J: TRBJ2-5
size: -
DNA: TGTGCCAGCAGCTTAATAGCGGGGGGGGAAGAGACCCAGTACTTC
CDR3: CASSLIAGGEETQYF

V: TRBV30
D: -
J: TRBJ1-6
size: -
DNA: TGTGCCTGGAGTGTACTTGAGGTCCCCTTAAATTCACCCCTCCACTTT
CDR3: CAWSVLEVPLNSPLHF

V: TRBV5-8
D: -
J: TRBJ2-5
size: -
DNA: TGTGCCAGCAGCTTGGGCAGGGGACAAGAGACCCAGTACTTC
CDR3: CASSLGRGQETQYF

V: TRBV28
D: TRBD1
J: TRBJ2-2
size: -
DNA: TGTGCCAGCAGACCAATGACAGGGAGAACCGGGGAGCTGTTTTTT
CDR3: CASRPMTGRTGELFF

V: TRBV19
D: -
J: TRBJ1-3
size: -
DNA: TGTGCCAGTAGCCCGGTGGAACAGGTAGATGGAAACACCATATATTTT
CDR3: CASSPVEQVDGNTIYF

V: TRBV5-4
D: -
J: TRBJ2-2
size: -
DNA: TGTGCCAGCAGCGCTGACAGTATCTTAATGAACACCGGGGAGCTGTTTTTT
CDR3: CASSADSILMNTGELFF

V: TRBV6-5
D: TRBD1
J: TRBJ1-4
size: -
DNA: TGTGCCAGCAGACCGGGACAGACTAATGAAAAACTGTTTTTT
CDR3: CASRPGQTNEKLFF

V: TRBV11-3
D: -
J: TRBJ2-7
size: -
DNA: TGTGCCAGCAGCTTAATCGCGGGGCCTCGTCTACGCGAGCAGTACTTC
CDR3: CASSLIAGPRLREQYF

V: TRBV7-6
D: -
J: TRBJ1-1
size: -
DNA: TGTGCCAGCAGTCCGGCGGCGGGAAACACTGAAGCTTTCTTT
CDR3: CASSPAAGNTEAFF

V: TRBV7-9
D: TRBD1
J: TRBJ1-2
size: -
DNA: TGTGCCAGCAGCTTAATACAGGGGGCATATGGCTACACCTTC
CDR3: CASSLIQGAYGYTF

V: TRBV7-9
D: TRBD1
J: TRBJ1-1
size: -
DNA: TGTGCCAGCAGCTCTACAGGGGCCCATTTGAACACTGAAGCTTTCTTT
CDR3: CASSSTGAHLNTEAFF

V: TRBV28
D: -
J: TRBJ1-3
size: -
DNA: TGTGCCAGCAGTAGGGGGGGTTTGGAAAACACCATATATTTT
CDR3: CASSRGGLENTIYF

V: TRBV6-5
D: TRBD1
J: TRBJ2-1
size: -
DNA: TGTGCCAGCAGCTCTTCGCAGGGGGCTGGCAATGAGCAGTTCTTC
CDR3: CASSSSQGAGNEQFF

V: TRBV7-9
D: -
J: TRBJ2-5
size: -
DNA: TGTTCCAGCAGCTTACTGAGGGAGACCCAGTACTTC
CDR3: CSSSLLRETQYF

V: TRBV18
D: -
J: TRBJ2-7
size: -
DNA: TGTGCCAGCTCACCACCGTCCGTTGGGGGAGGCGAGCAGTACTTC
CDR3: CASSPPSVGGGEQYF

V: TRBV19
D: -
J: TRBJ1-5
size: once
DNA: TGTGCCAGTAAGGAGGGCGGAATCAATCAGCCCCAGCATTTT
CDR3: CASKEGGINQPQHF

V: TRBV2
D: TRBD1
J: TRBJ1-4
size: -
DNA: TGTGCCAGCAGGCGGGACAGGGTTGATGAAAAACTGTTTTTT
CDR3: CASRRDRVDEKLFF

V: TRBV5-1
D: TRBD2
J: TRBJ2-5
size: -
DNA: TGCGCCAGCAGCTTCGGTAGCGGGGGGCCCCTCGGGGAGACCCAGTACTTC
CDR3: CASSFGSGGPLGETQYF

V: TRBV6-5
D: -
J: TRBJ1-6
size: -
DNA: TGTGCCAGCAGTTCGACAGGTTCAAATTCACCCCTCCACTTT
CDR3: CASSSTGSNSPLHF

V: TRBV27
D: TRBD1
J: TRBJ2-7
size: -
DNA: TGTGCCAGCAGTTTCCCCAAGCTTACAGGGGGCTACGAGCAGTACTTC
CDR3: CASSFPKLTGGYEQYF

V: TRBV27
D: -
J: TRBJ2-7
size: -
DNA: TGTGCCAGCAGGAAGGCGTCGCGGTCCGAGCAGTACTTC
CDR3: CASRKASRSEQYF

V: TRBV6-5
D: -
J: TRBJ2-4
size: -
DNA: TGTGCCAGCAGCGACCGGGACTTGGCTCAAAACATTCAGTACTTC
CDR3: CASSDRDLAQNIQYF

V: TRBV28
D: -
J: TRBJ1-4
size: -
DNA: TGTGCCAGCAGTTTCGGAGGCGGTGAAAAACTGTTTTTT
CDR3: CASSFGGGEKLFF

V: TRBV7-2
D: -
J: TRBJ2-2
size: -
DNA: TGTGCCAGCAGCTTTCAAGGGGCCACCGGGGAGCTGTTTTTT
CDR3: CASSFQGATGELFF

V: TRBV11-2
D: -
J: TRBJ1-2
size: once
DNA: TGTGCCAGCAGCTTATGGGGCCCTAGGGACTATGGCTACACCTTC
CDR3: CASSLWGPRDYGYTF

V: TRBV2
D: -
J: TRBJ1-1
size: -
DNA: TGTGCCAGCCGGGGGGATGTTAACACTGAAGCTTTCTTT
CDR3: CASRGDVNTEAFF

V: TRBV5-1
D: -
J: TRBJ2-6
size: -
DNA: TGCGCCAGCAGCATGGACAGTAACTCTGGGGCCAACGTCCTGACTTTC
CDR3: CASSMDSNSGANVLTF

V: TRBV6-5
D: -
J: TRBJ2-6
size: -
DNA: TGTGCCAGCTTTGGGCTGAGAGGGGCCAACGTCCTGACTTTC
CDR3: CASFGLRGANVLTF

V: TRBV7-9
D: TRBD2
J: TRBJ2-7
size: -
DNA: TGTGCCAGCAGCTTAGAAGGCGGGGGGGCCTACGAGCAGTACTTC
CDR3: CASSLEGGGAYEQYF

V: TRBV4-1
D: TRBD1
J: TRBJ2-7
size: once
DNA: TGCGCCAGCAGCCTACAGGGGGTTACATCTTACGAGCAGTACTTC
CDR3: CASSLQGVTSYEQYF

V: TRBV7-8
D: TRBD1
J: TRBJ1-1
size: -
DNA: TGTGCCAGCAGCAATAGACAGGGGAGGGAAGCTTTCTTT
CDR3: CASSNRQGREAFF

V: TRBV7-8
D: -
J: TRBJ1-6
size: once
DNA: TGTGCCAGCAGCTTAGTAGATCCTCGAAATTCACCCCTCCACTTT
CDR3: CASSLVDPRNSPLHF

V: TRBV14
D: -
J: TRBJ2-7
size: -
DNA: TGTGCCAGCAGCCCCTCTTACGAGCAGTACTTC
CDR3: CASSPSYEQYF

V: TRBV6-6
D: -
J: TRBJ2-7
size: few
DNA: TGTGCCAGCAGTTACTTCGACTCAGACTCCTACGAGCAGTACTTC
CDR3: CASSYFDSDSYEQYF

V: TRBV5-1
D: TRBD1
J: TRBJ2-5
size: -
DNA: TGCGCCAGCAGCCCGACAGGGGATGAGACCCAGTACTTC
CDR3: CASSPTGDETQYF

V: TRBV7-8
D: TRBD1
J: TRBJ1-5
size: -
DNA: TGTGCCAGCAGCTTATCCCCCCAGGGGGCTAGCAATCAGCCCCAGCATTTT
CDR3: CASSLSPQGASNQPQHF

V: TRBV5-1
D: TRBD1
J: TRBJ2-6
size: once
DNA: TGCGCCAGCAGATCCGGGACAGGCTCTGGGGCCAACGTCCTGACTTTC
CDR3: CASRSGTGSGANVLTF

V: TRBV5-6
D: TRBD2
J: TRBJ2-6
size: few
DNA: TGTGCCAGCAGTCGCCGGGGGGACGGGGCCAACGTCCTGACTTTC
CDR3: CASSRRGDGANVLTF

V: TRBV2
D: -
J: TRBJ1-3
size: -
DNA: TGTGCCAGCAGGGGGGGACTGAGCTCTGGAAACACCATATATTTT
CDR3: CASRGGLSSGNTIYF